Presented here are 23 T cell receptor beta chains from one specimen sequenced in a study of blood T cell repertoires in COVID-19. The table came from immunoSEQ multiplex PCR; TCRdb's copy has only in-frame clones and leaves some out. The sample shows about 210,000 clones, roughly 81% of them seen only once. The sequenced sample was peripheral blood. Receptor source: a woman aged 50 to 60 with active or convalescent COVID-19.

The V and J genes are TRBV6-7 and TRBJ2-1; 11 positions match TRBD1. TRBV6-7 is filed as an ORF, its function uncertain. The CDR3 is made up of 13 amino acids. With V trimmed by 2 bases and J by 9 bases, 0 bases remained unmatched. The CDR3 DNA follows: TGTGCCAGCAGTTACGGGACAGGGGGTGAGCAGTTCTTC. Amino acid sequence: CASSYGTGGEQFF.

V is TRBV4-1 and J is TRBJ2-7, with 12 positions matching TRBD1. CDR3 size: 14 residues. From germline, CDR1 is MGHRA and CDR2 YSYEKL. V gave up 4 bases and J gave up 5 bases; unmatched junction bases: 3. The CDR3 DNA is TGCGCCAGCAGCCCGGGACAGGGGGCCGACGAGCAGTACTTC. This encodes CASSPGQGADEQYF.

V and J are TRBV5-1 and TRBJ2-5, with 8 bases identical to TRBD2. Germline V gives CDR1 SGHRS, CDR2 YFSETQ. The CDR3 contains 15 residues. J lost 2 bases, V lost 4 bases, and 7 bases had no gene match. CDR3 sequence: CASSRSGINQETQYF. The CDR3 nucleotides read TGCGCCAGCAGCCGTAGCGGGATAAATCAAGAGACCCAGTACTTC.

The chain uses TRBV3-1 (or the pseudogene TRBV3-2) and TRBJ1-1; 7 positions match TRBD1. The ends lost 3 bases at V and 1 base at J; junction bases unmatched: 5. Germline lookup yields CDR1 LGHDT and CDR2 YNNKEL (reference sequence). The CDR3 runs to 15 residues. The CDR3 region is CASSHNDRANTEAFF. Here the CDR3 DNA reads TGTGCCAGCAGCCATAATGACAGGGCGAACACTGAAGCTTTCTTT.

The CDR3 region is CASSAQGAGNSPLHF. DNA of the CDR3: TGCGCCAGCAGCGCCCAGGGGGCGGGTAATTCACCCCTCCACTTT. The rearrangement links TRBV5-1 to TRBJ1-6; TRBD1 matches at 8 bases. The CDR3 loop spans 15 amino acids. Germline CDR1 SGHRS, CDR2 YFSETQ. V dropped 4 bases and J dropped 6; count of bases not matched to a gene: 6.

The V and J genes are TRBV4-2 and TRBJ1-3, with TRBD1 matching 7 bases. CDR3 length: 20 amino acids. Per the germline V gene, CDR1 is LGHNA and CDR2 is YNFKEQ. V lost 1 base and J lost 0; bases outside the gene matches: 15. The CDR3 coding sequence is TGTGCCAGCAGCCAAGCAACGCCGGGCGCAAACAGGGGCTCTGGAAACACCATATATTTT. Encoded protein: CASSQATPGANRGSGNTIYF.

V gene TRBV7-6 combines with J gene TRBJ2-1; D is undetermined. The CDR3 consists of 14 residues. Germline values: CDR1 SGHVS, CDR2 FNYEAQ. V was cut by 1 base and J by 1 base, with 5 bases left in between. This CDR3 is CASSLVGSYNEQFF. For the CDR3, the DNA is TGTGCCAGCAGCTTAGTCGGTTCCTACAATGAGCAGTTCTTC.

The gene calls are TRBV30 and TRBJ2-5; TRBD2 aligns across 16 bases. The CDR3 spans 17 residues. Germline CDR1 GTSNPN, CDR2 SVGIG (reference sequence). Germline trimming cut 6 bases from V and 4 bases from J; bases unmatched to any gene: 11. The CDR3 DNA reads as TGTGCCTGCGCCGGGACTAGCGGGAGGGCCTTCCGAGAGACCCAGTACTTC. Residues: CACAGTSGRAFRETQYF.

V and J are TRBV9 and TRBJ1-4; 9 bases are a match to TRBD1. V dropped 3 bases and J dropped 7; count of bases not matched to a gene: 7. The CDR3 is made up of 15 amino acids. Germline V gene lookup returns CDR1 SGDLS and CDR2 YYNGEE. The CDR3 spells CASSGTGGIGEKLFF. The CDR3 DNA reads as TGTGCCAGCAGCGGAACAGGGGGCATAGGTGAAAAACTGTTTTTT.

V is TRBV19 and J is TRBJ1-5; 7 nucleotides match TRBD1. The CDR3 extends over 14 amino acids. V trimming: 9 bases; J trimming: 2 bases; junction bases outside the gene matches: 7. CDR1 LNHDA and CDR2 SQIVND come from the germline V gene (reference sequence). CDR3 coding DNA: TGTGCCAGGCCCAGGGGGTGCGGCAATCAGCCCCAGCATTTT. Protein sequence: CARPRGCGNQPQHF.

The rearrangement uses TRBV14 and TRBJ2-2; D remains unclear. Germline CDR1 SGHDN, CDR2 FVKESK. The CDR3 consists of 13 residues. V shed 2 bases and J shed 7 bases, with 8 bases lying between them. CDR3 in amino acids: CASSQYSVGELFF. DNA for the CDR3: TGTGCCAGCAGCCAATACTCGGTCGGGGAGCTGTTTTTT.

V gene TRBV10-2 combines with J gene TRBJ1-5, with TRBD1 matching 8 bases. This CDR3 is 13 amino acids long. J lost 7 bases, V lost 5 bases, and 4 bases had no gene match. Germline values: CDR1 WSHSY, CDR2 SAAADI. The CDR3 sequence: CASSKTGEQPQHF. The CDR3 DNA sequence: TGCGCCAGCAGTAAGACAGGGGAACAGCCCCAGCATTTT.

The chain recombines TRBV28 with TRBJ1-2; D unclear. Trimming cost V 4 bases and J 8 bases, with 11 bases left between them. CDR3 length: 12 residues. The germline CDR1 and CDR2 sequences are MDHEN and SYDVKM. The CDR3 loop is CASSSRSGGYTF. The CDR3 nucleotides are TGTGCCAGCAGTTCAAGAAGCGGCGGCTACACCTTC.

The chain links TRBV9 to TRBJ2-1, with a tentative D call TRBD2 (6 bases). V was trimmed by 0 bases and J by 13 bases, leaving 20 bases between them. The CDR3 is 15 residues long. From germline, CDR1 is SGDLS and CDR2 YYNGEE. The CDR3 here is CASSVGLGWDPTQFF. The CDR3 coding sequence is TGTGCCAGCAGCGTAGGACTAGGCTGGGACCCGACACAGTTCTTC. The whole variable domain, remainder taken from reference TRBV9 and TRBJ2-1, is DSGVTQTPKHLITATGQRVTLRCSPRSGDLSVYWYQQSLDQGLQFLIQYYNGEERAKGNILERFSAQQFPDLHSELNLSSLELGDSALYFCASSVGLGWDPTQFFGPGTRLTVL.

This clone was picked up a small number of times. The CDR3 loop reads CASSLGTSYEQYF. Written as DNA, the CDR3 is TGTGCCAGCAGCCTCGGGACATCTTACGAGCAGTACTTC. V gene TRBV3-1 (or the pseudogene TRBV3-2) combines with J gene TRBJ2-7; maybe TRBD1 (6 bases). V dropped 4 bases and J dropped 4 bases, with 11 bases sitting between them. This CDR3 has 13 residues. Germline lookup yields CDR1 LGHDT and CDR2 YNNKEL (reference sequence).

The J gene is TRBJ2-5, the V gene TRBV28, with TRBD1 matching 9 bases. J lost 4 bases, V lost 6 bases, and 12 bases had no gene match. The CDR3 length is 16 residues. The V gene's germline CDR1 is MDHEN and CDR2 SYDVKM. CDR3 nucleotides: TGTGCCAGCAGCGGGCAGGACAGGGGATCTTTAGAGACCCAGTACTTC. This sequence encodes CASSGQDRGSLETQYF.

The rearrangement uses TRBV19 and TRBJ2-1, with 8 bases aligning to TRBD2. V lost 3 bases, J lost 6 bases, and 4 bases stayed unmatched. The CDR3 runs 14 residues. Germline V gene sequence: CDR1 LNHDA, CDR2 SQIVND (reference sequence). CDR3 in DNA: TGTGCCAGTAGTATTCCCGGGACTAGCAATGAGCAGTTCTTC. Protein sequence: CASSIPGTSNEQFF.

This chain joins TRBV12-3 or TRBV12-4 and TRBJ2-4; D is unresolved. V was clipped by 4 bases and J by 7 bases, with 5 bases between them. The CDR3 sequence is 11 residues long. CDR3 amino acids: CASSSSNIQYF. The CDR3 nucleotides read TGTGCCAGCAGTTCGTCTAACATTCAGTACTTC.

CDR3 protein: CASRRQAANEQFF. In DNA, the CDR3 is TGTGCCAGCAGGCGACAGGCCGCCAATGAGCAGTTCTTC. V usage is TRBV12-3 or TRBV12-4 and J usage is TRBJ2-1, with D possibly matching TRBD1 (6 bases). CDR3 length: 13 residues. V lost 6 bases, J lost 6 bases, and 12 bases lay in between.

The V gene is TRBV10-1, the J gene TRBJ2-1; the match to TRBD1 covers 7 bases. The CDR3 loop spans 15 amino acids. Germline lookup yields CDR1 WNHNN and CDR2 SYGVQD (reference sequence). Trimming took 5 bases from V and 0 from J; bases not matched to a gene: 4. The CDR3 nucleotides are TGCGCCAGCAGTACAGGGGTGAGCTCCTACAATGAGCAGTTCTTC. This sequence encodes CASSTGVSSYNEQFF.

The rearrangement links TRBV4-1 to TRBJ2-1; TRBD1 aligns across 7 bases. The V and J ends lost 4 bases and 2 bases, in that order; junction bases with no gene match: 2. CDR3 length: 14 amino acids. The V gene's germline CDR1 is MGHRA and CDR2 YSYEKL. Here the CDR3 reads CASSPTGTYNEQFF. As DNA, the CDR3 is TGCGCCAGCAGCCCGACAGGGACCTACAATGAGCAGTTCTTC.

The chain combines TRBV11-2 with TRBJ2-7, with D uncertain. This CDR3 has 14 residues. Trimming took 1 base from V and 6 from J, leaving 13 bases between them. From germline, CDR1 is SGHAT and CDR2 FQNNGV. The CDR3 sequence: CASSLGAGPPEQYV. The CDR3, as DNA: TGTGCCAGCAGCTTAGGGGCAGGTCCCCCCGAGCAGTACGTC.

This clone was picked up a small number of times. This chain uses TRBV27 with TRBJ1-1; D perhaps matches TRBD1 (5 bases). The CDR3 has 14 amino acids. V was pared by 3 bases and J by 1 base, with 9 bases between. Per germline, CDR1 MNHEY and CDR2 SMNVEV (reference sequence). CDR3 protein: CASSFGRANTEAFF. The CDR3 DNA sequence: TGTGCCAGCAGTTTCGGCAGGGCGAACACTGAAGCTTTCTTT.